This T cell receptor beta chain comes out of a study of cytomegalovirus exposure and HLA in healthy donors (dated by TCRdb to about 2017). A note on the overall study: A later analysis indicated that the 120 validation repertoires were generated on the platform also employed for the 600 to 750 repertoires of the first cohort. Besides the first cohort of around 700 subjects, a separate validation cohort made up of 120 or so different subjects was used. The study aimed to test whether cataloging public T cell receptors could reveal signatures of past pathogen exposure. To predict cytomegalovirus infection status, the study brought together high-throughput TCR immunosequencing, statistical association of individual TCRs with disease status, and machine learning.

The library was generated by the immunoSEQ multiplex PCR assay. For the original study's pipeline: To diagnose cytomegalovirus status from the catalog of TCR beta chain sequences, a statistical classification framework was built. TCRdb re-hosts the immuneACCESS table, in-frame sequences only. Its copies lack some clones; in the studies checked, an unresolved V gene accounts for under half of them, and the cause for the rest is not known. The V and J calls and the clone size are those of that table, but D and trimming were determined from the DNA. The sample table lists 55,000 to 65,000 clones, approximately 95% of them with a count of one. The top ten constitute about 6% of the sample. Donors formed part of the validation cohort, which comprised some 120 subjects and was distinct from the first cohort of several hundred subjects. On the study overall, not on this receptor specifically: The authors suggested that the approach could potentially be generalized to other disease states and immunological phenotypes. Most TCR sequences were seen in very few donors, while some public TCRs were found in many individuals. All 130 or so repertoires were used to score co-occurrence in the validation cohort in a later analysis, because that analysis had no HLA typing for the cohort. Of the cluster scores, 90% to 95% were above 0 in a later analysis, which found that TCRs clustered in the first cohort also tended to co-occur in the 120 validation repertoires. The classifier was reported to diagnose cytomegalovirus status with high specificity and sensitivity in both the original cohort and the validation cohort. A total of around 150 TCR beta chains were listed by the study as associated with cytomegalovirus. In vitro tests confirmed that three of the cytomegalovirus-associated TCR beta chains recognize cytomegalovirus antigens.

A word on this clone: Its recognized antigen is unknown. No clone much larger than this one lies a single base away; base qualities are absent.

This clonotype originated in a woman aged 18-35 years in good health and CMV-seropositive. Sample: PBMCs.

The DNA sequence follows: TGCAGCGTTGCCAACTTCGCCTACGAGCAGTACTTC. Its amino acids are CSVANFAYEQYF. The rearrangement combines TRBV29-1 with TRBJ2-7, with no reliable assignment of the D segment. The CDR3, from cysteine to phenylalanine, totals 12 residues. Only the CDR3 region is kept as DNA, spanning 36 bases read in frame from base 1. CDR1 and CDR2, looked up from the germline V gene, are SQVTM and ANQGSEA. Trimming takes 4 bases from V and 2 bases from J, and the germline ends sit 9 bases apart.